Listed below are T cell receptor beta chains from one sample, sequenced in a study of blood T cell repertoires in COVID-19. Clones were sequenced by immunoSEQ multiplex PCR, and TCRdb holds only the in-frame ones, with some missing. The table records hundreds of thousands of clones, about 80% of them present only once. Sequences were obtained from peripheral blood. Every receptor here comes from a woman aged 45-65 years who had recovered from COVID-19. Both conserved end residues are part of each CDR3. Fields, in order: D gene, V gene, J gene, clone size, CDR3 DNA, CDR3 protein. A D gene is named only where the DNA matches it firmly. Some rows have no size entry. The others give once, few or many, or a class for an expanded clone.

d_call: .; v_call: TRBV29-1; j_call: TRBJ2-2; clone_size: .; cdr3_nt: TGCAGCGTTGATTCCGGGTTGACCGGGGAGCTGTTTTTT; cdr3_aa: CSVDSGLTGELFF
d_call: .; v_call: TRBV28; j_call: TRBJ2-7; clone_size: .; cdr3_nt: TGTGCCAGCCCGCCCCCAGGGGGGCCCTACGAGCAGTACTTC; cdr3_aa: CASPPPGGPYEQYF
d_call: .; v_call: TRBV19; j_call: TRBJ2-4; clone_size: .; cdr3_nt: TGTGCCAGTAGTATATTGGGTCCTAAGGGGAACATTCAGTACTTC; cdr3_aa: CASSILGPKGNIQYF
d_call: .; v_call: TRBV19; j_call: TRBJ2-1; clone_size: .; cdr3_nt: TGTGCCAGTAGTACAGGGTTCAATGAGCAGTTCTTC; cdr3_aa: CASSTGFNEQFF
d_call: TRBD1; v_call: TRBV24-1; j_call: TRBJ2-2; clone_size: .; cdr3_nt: TGTGCCACCAGCCCGGGACAGGACATCACCGGGGAGCTGTTTTTT; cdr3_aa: CATSPGQDITGELFF
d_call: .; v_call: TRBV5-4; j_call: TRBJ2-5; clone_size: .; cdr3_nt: TGTGCCAGCAGCTTAGGGCAGGGGGGTAGCAAGACCCAGTACTTC; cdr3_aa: CASSLGQGGSKTQYF
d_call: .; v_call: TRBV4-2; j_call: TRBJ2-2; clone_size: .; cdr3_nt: TGTGCCAGCAGCCAAGATCAGGGGTTTCTTGGGAAAAACACCGGGGAGCTGTTTTTT; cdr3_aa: CASSQDQGFLGKNTGELFF
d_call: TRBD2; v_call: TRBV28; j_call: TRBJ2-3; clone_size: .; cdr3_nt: TGTGCCAGCAGTTTACCCTCCGGGACTAGAACGCAGTATTTT; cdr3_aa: CASSLPSGTRTQYF
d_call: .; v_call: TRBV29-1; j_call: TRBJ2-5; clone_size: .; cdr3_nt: TGCAGCGTTGAAGACCGTACTAGTTTCTGGGAGACCCAGTACTTC; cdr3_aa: CSVEDRTSFWETQYF
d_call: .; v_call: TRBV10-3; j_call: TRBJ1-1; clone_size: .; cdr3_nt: TGTGCCATCAGACCCGGTGGAGAGACTGAAGCTTTCTTT; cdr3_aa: CAIRPGGETEAFF
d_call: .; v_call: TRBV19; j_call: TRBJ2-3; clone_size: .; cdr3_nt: TGTGCCAGTAGTATAGATCCTAGCGCGGCAGATACGCAGTATTTT; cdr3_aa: CASSIDPSAADTQYF
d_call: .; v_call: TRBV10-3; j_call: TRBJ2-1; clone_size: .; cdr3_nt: TGTGCCATCAGTGAGTCAAGGGAGTGGGGATACAATGAGCAGTTCTTC; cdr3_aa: CAISESREWGYNEQFF
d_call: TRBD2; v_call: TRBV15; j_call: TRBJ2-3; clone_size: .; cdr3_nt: TGTGCCACCAGCAGAGATTCGACCCTTACTCGGGGAGGGGTTACGCAGTATTTT; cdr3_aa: CATSRDSTLTRGGVTQYF
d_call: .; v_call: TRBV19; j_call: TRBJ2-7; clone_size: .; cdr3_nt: TGTGCCAGTAGTATAGACCTCCGGGACGGGAGCTCCTACGAGCAGTACTTC; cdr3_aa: CASSIDLRDGSSYEQYF
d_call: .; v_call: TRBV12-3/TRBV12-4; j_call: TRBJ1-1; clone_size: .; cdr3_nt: TGTGCCAGCAGCCGATCAGGCACTGAAGCTTTCTTT; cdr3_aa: CASSRSGTEAFF
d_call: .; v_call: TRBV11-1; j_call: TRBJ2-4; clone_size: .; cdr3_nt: TGTGCCAGCAGCTTAGGACAGGTTCTAGCCAAAAACATTCAGTACTTC; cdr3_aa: CASSLGQVLAKNIQYF
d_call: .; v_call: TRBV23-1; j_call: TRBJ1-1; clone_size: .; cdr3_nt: TGCGCCAGCAGTCATCCTGACAGAGCTACTGAAGCTTTCTTT; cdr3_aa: CASSHPDRATEAFF
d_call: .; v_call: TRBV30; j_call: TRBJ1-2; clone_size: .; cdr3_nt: TGTGCCTGGAGTGTTGGGCTGAACTATGGCTACACCTTC; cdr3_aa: CAWSVGLNYGYTF
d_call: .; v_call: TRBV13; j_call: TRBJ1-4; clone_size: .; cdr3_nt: TGTGCCAGCAGCTTAGGGCACATCGCAACTAATGAAAAACTGTTTTTT; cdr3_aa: CASSLGHIATNEKLFF
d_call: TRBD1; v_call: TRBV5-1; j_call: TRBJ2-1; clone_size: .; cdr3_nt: TGCGCCAGCAGCCGCATCGACAGGGGCGGGAATGAGCAGTTCTTC; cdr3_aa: CASSRIDRGGNEQFF
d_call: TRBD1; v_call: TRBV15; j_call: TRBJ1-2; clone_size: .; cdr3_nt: TGTGCCACCAGCAGAGACAGGGGGCCTAGCTATGGCTACACCTTC; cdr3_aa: CATSRDRGPSYGYTF
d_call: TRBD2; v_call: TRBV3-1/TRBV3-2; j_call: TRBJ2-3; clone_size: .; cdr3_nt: TGTGCCAGCAGCCAAGAAGGGGCTAGCGGGAAGAGGACAGATACGCAGTATTTT; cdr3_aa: CASSQEGASGKRTDTQYF
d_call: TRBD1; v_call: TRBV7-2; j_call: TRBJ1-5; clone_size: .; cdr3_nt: TGTGCCAGCAGGCGGGACAGGAATAGCAATCAGCCCCAGCATTTT; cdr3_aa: CASRRDRNSNQPQHF
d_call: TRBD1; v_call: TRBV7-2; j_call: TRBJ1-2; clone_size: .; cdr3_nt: TGTGCCAGCAGCCAACGGGGGACAGACTATGGCTACACCTTC; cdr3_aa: CASSQRGTDYGYTF
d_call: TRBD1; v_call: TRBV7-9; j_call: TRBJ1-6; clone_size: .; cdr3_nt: TGTGCCAGCAGCGGGGCCAACAGGGGTGGCGGTTCACCCCTCCACTTT; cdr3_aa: CASSGANRGGGSPLHF
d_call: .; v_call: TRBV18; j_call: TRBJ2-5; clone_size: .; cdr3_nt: TGTGCCAGCTCACGGGAGATGGAGACCCAGTACTTC; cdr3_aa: CASSREMETQYF
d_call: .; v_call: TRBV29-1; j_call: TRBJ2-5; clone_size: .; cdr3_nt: TGCAGCGTTGAAGGAGGCGATAGCGGAGAGACCCAGTACTTC; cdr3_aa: CSVEGGDSGETQYF
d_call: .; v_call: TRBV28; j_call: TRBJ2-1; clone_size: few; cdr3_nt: TGTGCCAGCAGCCCATACAATGAGCAGTTCTTC; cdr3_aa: CASSPYNEQFF
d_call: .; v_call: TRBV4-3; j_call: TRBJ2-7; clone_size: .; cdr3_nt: TGCGCCAGCAGCCAAGTCCTATCTAGCACGCGCGAGCAGTACTTC; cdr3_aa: CASSQVLSSTREQYF
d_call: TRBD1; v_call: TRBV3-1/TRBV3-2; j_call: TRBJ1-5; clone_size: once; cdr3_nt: TGTGCCAGCAGCCAAGACCCAGGGGGCCAGCCCCAGCATTTT; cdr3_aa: CASSQDPGGQPQHF
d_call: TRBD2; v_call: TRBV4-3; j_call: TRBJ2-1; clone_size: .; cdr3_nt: TGCGCCAGCAGCCAAAACCTAGCGGGAGGGGCTGAGCAGTTCTTC; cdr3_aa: CASSQNLAGGAEQFF
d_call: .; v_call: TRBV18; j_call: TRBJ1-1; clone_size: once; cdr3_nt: TGTGCCAGCTCACCGAAGACGGACAGCAACACTGAAGCTTTCTTT; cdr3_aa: CASSPKTDSNTEAFF
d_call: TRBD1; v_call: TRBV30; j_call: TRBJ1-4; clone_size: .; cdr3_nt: TGTGCCTGGAGCGCCGGGACAGGGAAAGAAAAACTGTTTTTT; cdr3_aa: CAWSAGTGKEKLFF
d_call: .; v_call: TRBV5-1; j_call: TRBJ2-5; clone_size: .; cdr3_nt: TGCGCCAGCATTGGAGGCCCCGGGGTGAGGGGGTACATGGAGACCCAGTACTTC; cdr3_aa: CASIGGPGVRGYMETQYF
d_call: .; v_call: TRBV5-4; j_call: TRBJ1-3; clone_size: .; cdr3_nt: TGTGCCAGCAGCTTGGAAACCAGGGTGAGCTCTGGAAACACCATATATTTT; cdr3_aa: CASSLETRVSSGNTIYF
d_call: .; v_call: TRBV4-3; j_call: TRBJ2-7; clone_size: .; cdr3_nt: TGCGCCAGCAGCCAAGATAGGGGGGGAGCCTACGAGCAGTACTTC; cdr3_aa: CASSQDRGGAYEQYF
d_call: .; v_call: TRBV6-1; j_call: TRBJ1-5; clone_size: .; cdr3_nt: TGTGCCAGCAGTGAAGCGCTGCGGGGGGCTAATAGCAATCAGCCCCAGCATTTT; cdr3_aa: CASSEALRGANSNQPQHF
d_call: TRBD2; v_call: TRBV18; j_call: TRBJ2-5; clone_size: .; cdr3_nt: TGTGCCAGCACACCGCGGGGGGCCCGGGAGACCCAGTACTTC; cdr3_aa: CASTPRGARETQYF
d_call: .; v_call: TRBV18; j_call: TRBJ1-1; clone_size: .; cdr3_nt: TGTGCCAGCTCACCACCGGGCAGGGGAAATCCCGGGGCTTTCTTT; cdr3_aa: CASSPPGRGNPGAFF
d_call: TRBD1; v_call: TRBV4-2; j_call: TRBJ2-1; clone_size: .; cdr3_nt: TGTGCCAGCAGCCAAGTAGGGGCAGGGGGTGAGAATGAGCAGTTCTTC; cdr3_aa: CASSQVGAGGENEQFF
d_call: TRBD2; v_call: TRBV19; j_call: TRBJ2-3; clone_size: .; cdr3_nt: TGTGCCAGTAGTGAGGGAGGGAATACGCAGTATTTT; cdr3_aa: CASSEGGNTQYF
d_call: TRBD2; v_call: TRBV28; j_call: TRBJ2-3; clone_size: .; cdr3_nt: TGTGCCAGCACCACCGGACTAGTTGTAGATACGCAGTATTTT; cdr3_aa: CASTTGLVVDTQYF
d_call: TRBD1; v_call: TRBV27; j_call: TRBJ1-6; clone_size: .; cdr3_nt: TGTGCCAGCAGGGTGGACAGGACGAGCTCCTATAATTCACCCCTCCACTTT; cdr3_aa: CASRVDRTSSYNSPLHF
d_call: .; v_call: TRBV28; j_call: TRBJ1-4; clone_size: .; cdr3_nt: TGTGCCAGCAGTTTGGCGGGTGAAAAACTGTTTTTT; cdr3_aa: CASSLAGEKLFF
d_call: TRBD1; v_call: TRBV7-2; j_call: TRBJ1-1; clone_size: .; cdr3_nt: TGTGCCAGCAGCTTAGAGGGACAGTTTGAAGCTTTCTTT; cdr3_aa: CASSLEGQFEAFF
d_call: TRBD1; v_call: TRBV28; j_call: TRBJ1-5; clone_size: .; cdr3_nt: TGTGCCAGCAGTTTAGAGGACAGGGGGTATTGGAGCAATCAGCCCCAGCATTTT; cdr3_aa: CASSLEDRGYWSNQPQHF
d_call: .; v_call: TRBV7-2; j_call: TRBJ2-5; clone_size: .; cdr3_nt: TGTGCCAGCAGCTTCCAAGGGGGGGGGCAAGAGACCCAGTACTTC; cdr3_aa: CASSFQGGGQETQYF
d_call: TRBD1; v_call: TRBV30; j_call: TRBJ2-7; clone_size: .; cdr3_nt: TGTGCCTGTACTTTCTCCGGGACAGGTTCCTACGAGCAGTACTTC; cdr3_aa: CACTFSGTGSYEQYF
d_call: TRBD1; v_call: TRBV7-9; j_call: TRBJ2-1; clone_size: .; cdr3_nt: TGTGCCAGCAGCCCGGGACAGGGGGGGTATTGGAATGAGCAGTTCTTC; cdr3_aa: CASSPGQGGYWNEQFF
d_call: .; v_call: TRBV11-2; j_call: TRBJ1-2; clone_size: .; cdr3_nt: TGTGCCAGCAGCTCAAGAACTCGGGAGGGTGGCTACACCTTC; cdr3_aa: CASSSRTREGGYTF
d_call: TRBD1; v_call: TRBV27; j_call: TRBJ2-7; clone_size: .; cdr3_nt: TGTGCCAGCAGTTTAAGAGACAGGGGCGAGCAGTACTTC; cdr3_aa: CASSLRDRGEQYF
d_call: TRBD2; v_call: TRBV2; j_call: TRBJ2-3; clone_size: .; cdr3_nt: TGTGCCAGCAGTGCCGGGGGGGCCGGAACAGATACGCAGTATTTT; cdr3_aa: CASSAGGAGTDTQYF